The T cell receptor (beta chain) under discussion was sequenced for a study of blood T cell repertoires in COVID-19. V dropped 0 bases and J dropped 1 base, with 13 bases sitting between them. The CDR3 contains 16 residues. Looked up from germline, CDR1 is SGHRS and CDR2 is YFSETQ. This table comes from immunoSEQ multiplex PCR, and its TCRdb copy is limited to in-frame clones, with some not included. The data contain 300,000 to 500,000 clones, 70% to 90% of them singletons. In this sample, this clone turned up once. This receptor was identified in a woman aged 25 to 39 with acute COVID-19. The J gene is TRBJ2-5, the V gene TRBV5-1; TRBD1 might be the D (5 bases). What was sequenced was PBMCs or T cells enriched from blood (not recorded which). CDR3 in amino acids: CASSLAGASSQETQYF. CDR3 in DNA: TGCGCCAGCAGCTTGGCTGGGGCCTCTTCCCAAGAGACCCAGTACTTC.